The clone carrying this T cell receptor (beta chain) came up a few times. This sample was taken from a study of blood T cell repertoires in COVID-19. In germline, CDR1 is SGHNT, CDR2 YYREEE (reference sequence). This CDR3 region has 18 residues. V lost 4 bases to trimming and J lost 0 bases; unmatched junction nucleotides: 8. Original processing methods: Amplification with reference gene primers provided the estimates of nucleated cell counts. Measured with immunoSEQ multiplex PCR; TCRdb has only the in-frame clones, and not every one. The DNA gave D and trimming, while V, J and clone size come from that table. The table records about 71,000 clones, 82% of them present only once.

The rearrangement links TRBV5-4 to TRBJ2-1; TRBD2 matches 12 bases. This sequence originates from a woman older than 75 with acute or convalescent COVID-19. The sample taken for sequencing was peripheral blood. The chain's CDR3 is CASSPGTSGWSSYNEQFF. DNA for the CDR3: TGTGCCAGCAGCCCCGGGACTAGCGGGTGGAGCTCCTACAATGAGCAGTTCTTC.